These 32 T cell receptor beta chains were sequenced from one sample in a study of T-cell reconstitution after alpha-beta-depleted transplantation in children. This sample's TCRbeta library carried unique molecular identifier barcodes. TCRdb ran MiXCR on the PCR reads and lists one entry per CDR3 protein. The data hold 230,000 or so distinct CDR3 sequences, with around 12% observed a single time. The source was PBMCs from the stem cell graft donor, collected from the stem cell graft. Source of these receptors: a human donor who donated a stem cell graft to a child with acute lymphoblastic leukemia.

This clonotype was found many times. The chain is built from TRBV28 and TRBJ2-2, with 13 bases matching TRBD2. CDR3 size: 17 residues. With V trimmed by 4 bases and J by 6 bases, 8 bases remained unmatched. Germline V gene sequence: CDR1 MDHEN, CDR2 SYDVKM. The CDR3 sequence is CASSSWELAGGPGELFF. The CDR3 coding sequence is TGTGCCAGCAGTTCTTGGGAACTAGCGGGAGGGCCCGGGGAGCTGTTTTTT.

Details on this clonotype: A read error may be the cause here, since a much bigger clone is one base away. The J gene is TRBJ2-7, the V gene TRBV12-3 or TRBV12-4; D is tentatively TRBD1 or TRBD2 (6 bases each). There are 14 residues in the CDR3. Trimming cost V 5 bases and J 4 bases, with 15 bases left between them. The CDR3 region has the DNA TGTGCCAGCAGTACCTCACCGGGGGCGTACGAGCAGTACTTC. This encodes CASSTSPGAYEQYF.

The rearrangement links TRBV25-1 to TRBJ2-1; TRBD1 agrees at 7 bases. Per the germline V gene, CDR1 is MGHDK and CDR2 is SYGVNS. The CDR3 runs 18 residues. Trimming cost V 0 bases and J 0 bases; bases outside gene matches: 8. The CDR3 sequence: CASSEYTSGGFSYNEQFF. In DNA, the CDR3 is TGTGCCAGCAGTGAATATACCTCAGGGGGATTCTCCTACAATGAGCAGTTCTTC.

About this clonotype: This could be a read error, since a much larger clone is one nucleotide away. The V and J genes are TRBV7-9 and TRBJ2-5; no clear D gene. There are 12 residues in the CDR3. Trimming cost V 0 bases and J 7 bases, with 6 bases left between them. Germline CDR1 is SEHNR and CDR2 is FQNEAQ (reference sequence). In DNA form, the CDR3 reads TGTGCCAGCAGCTTAGCGCCCATGACCCAGTACTTC. Protein sequence: CASSLAPMTQYF.

The chain employs TRBV6-1 and TRBJ2-2; 8 bases fit TRBD1. The ends lost 7 bases at V and 4 bases at J; junction bases unmatched: 5. This CDR3 is built from 14 residues. CDR1 is MNHNS and CDR2 is SASEGT in the germline V gene. CDR3 nucleotides: TGTGCCAGCACTATAGACAGGGGCACCGGGGAGCTGTTTTTT. Encoded protein: CASTIDRGTGELFF.

This clonotype appeared many times. The chain couples TRBV28 to TRBJ1-4; 8 bases line up with TRBD1. The CDR3 consists of 15 residues. The V segment lost 5 bases and the J segment 7 bases; nucleotides outside the gene matches: 9. Germline V lookup: CDR1 MDHEN, CDR2 SYDVKM. The CDR3 loop reads CASSTLDRGGEKLFF. CDR3 coding DNA: TGTGCCAGCAGTACATTAGACAGGGGTGGTGAAAAACTGTTTTTT.

This clonotype has at least ten counts. The V and J genes are TRBV6-1 and TRBJ1-6, with TRBD1 identical over 8 bases. Germline CDR1 reads MNHNS; CDR2 reads SASEGT. V trimming: 6 bases; J trimming: 2 bases; junction bases outside the gene matches: 9. This CDR3 region has 17 residues. The CDR3 is CASRPGGQGPYNSPLHF. The CDR3 DNA is TGTGCCAGCAGGCCCGGAGGACAGGGACCCTATAATTCACCCCTCCACTTT.

This chain connects TRBV27 to TRBJ1-5; no clear D gene. The V end lost 4 bases, the J end lost 0 bases, and 13 bases lay between the germline ends. The CDR3 spans 16 residues. Germline V CDR1 and CDR2: MNHEY, SMNVEV (reference sequence). The CDR3 region is CASSSSGAYSNQPQHF. The CDR3 coding sequence is TGTGCCAGCAGTTCTTCAGGTGCCTATAGCAATCAGCCCCAGCATTTT.

At least ten counts were recorded for this clonotype. The chain joins TRBV6-1 to TRBJ2-5; possible D gene TRBD2, 6 bases. V gave up 1 base and J gave up 2 bases, with 17 bases separating them. Germline CDR1 MNHNS, CDR2 SASEGT. The CDR3 has 17 residues. The CDR3 loop reads CASSEVGWRGLQETQYF. The CDR3 nucleotides read TGTGCCAGCAGTGAAGTGGGGTGGAGGGGACTTCAAGAGACCCAGTACTTC.

The chain joins TRBV6-1 to TRBJ1-5; D is possibly TRBD1 (5 bases). The CDR3 has 14 residues. CDR1 and CDR2 from the germline V gene are MNHNS and SASEGT. The ends were cut back, 8 bases at V and 5 bases at J, with 16 bases in the middle. The CDR3 sequence is CASEAGWADQPQHF. The CDR3 DNA reads as TGTGCCAGCGAGGCAGGGTGGGCTGATCAGCCCCAGCATTTT.

This clonotype was recorded many times. The chain recombines TRBV5-6 with TRBJ2-1, with TRBD2 matching over 8 bases. Germline lookup yields CDR1 SGHDT and CDR2 YYEEEE. Trimming at V came to 5 bases and at J to 6 bases, leaving 10 bases not matched to a gene. CDR3 length: 15 amino acids. The CDR3, as DNA: TGTGCCAGCAGTAATTCCGCGGGGGGTACCAATGAGCAGTTCTTC. Its protein is CASSNSAGGTNEQFF.

The CDR3 loop is CAWSVTGGAEAFF. The CDR3 nucleotides read TGTGCCTGGAGTGTTACAGGCGGGGCTGAAGCTTTCTTT. The V call is TRBV30, the J call TRBJ1-1, with TRBD1 as a possible D gene (5 bases). CDR3 length equals 13 residues. The V gene lost 0 bases and the J gene lost 6 bases, with 11 bases spanning the gap. Germline V gene sequence: CDR1 GTSNPN, CDR2 SVGIG (reference sequence).

This clonotype was seen repeatedly, ten times or more. The rearrangement joins TRBV27 to TRBJ1-2, with TRBD1 matching over 7 bases. The V gene end was trimmed by 5 bases and the J gene end by 9 bases; junction bases not matched to a gene: 12. This CDR3 is 14 amino acids long. Germline CDR1 MNHEY, CDR2 SMNVEV (reference sequence). CDR3 amino acids: CASSPVDRASSYTF. The DNA for the CDR3 is TGTGCCAGCAGTCCGGTCGACAGGGCCTCAAGCTACACCTTC.

To note about this clonotype: This may be a read error, as it is one base from a much larger clone. The chain uses TRBV5-1 and TRBJ2-7, with D perhaps given as TRBD1 or TRBD2 (5 bases each). CDR3 length equals 15 residues. Germline V lookup: CDR1 SGHRS, CDR2 YFSETQ. Trimming took off 3 bases at V and 0 bases at J, with 13 bases between the two ends. CDR3 amino acids: CASSSDSGGSYEQYF. The DNA of the CDR3 is TGCGCCAGCAGCTCAGACAGTGGAGGCTCCTACGAGCAGTACTTC.

There are many counts of this clonotype. The genes are TRBV3-1 and TRBJ2-1; 13 positions agree with TRBD2. Germline-derived CDR1 and CDR2 are LGHDT and YNNKEL (reference sequence). CDR3 length: 22 residues. Unmatched junction bases numbered 20, after V lost 4 bases and J lost 2 bases. CDR3 region: CASSPRTGERTSGRGAYNEQFF. The CDR3 bases are TGTGCCAGCAGCCCTAGGACAGGGGAAAGGACTAGCGGGAGAGGGGCCTACAATGAGCAGTTCTTC.

There are many counts of this clonotype. The rearrangement uses TRBV7-3 and TRBJ2-1; D remains unclear. V was clipped by 3 bases and J by 0 bases, with 9 bases between them. The germline V gene encodes CDR1 SGHTA and CDR2 FQGTGA. This CDR3 spans 15 amino acids. The CDR3 is CASSFNLLSYNEQFF. CDR3 nucleotides: TGTGCCAGCAGCTTTAACCTTCTCTCCTACAATGAGCAGTTCTTC.

This clonotype was seen at least ten times. The CDR3 region is CASSGGTNDQPQHF. In nucleotides, the CDR3 is TGTGCCAGCAGCGGCGGGACAAACGATCAGCCCCAGCATTTT. The chain links TRBV9 to TRBJ1-5; D may be TRBD1 (6 bases). In germline, CDR1 is SGDLS, CDR2 YYNGEE. The CDR3 covers 14 residues. V was shortened by 3 bases and J by 5 bases, with 12 bases between the two germline ends.

Many counts were recorded for this clonotype. The chain is built from TRBV7-2 and TRBJ2-1, with 13 nucleotides matching TRBD2. V shed 3 bases and J 8 bases; nucleotides not matched to a gene: 10. CDR3 length equals 17 residues. In germline, CDR1 is SGHTA, CDR2 FQGNSA. CDR3 amino acids: CASSLGGTSGVSYEQFF. In DNA form, the CDR3 reads TGTGCCAGCAGCTTGGGGGGGACTAGCGGGGTAAGCTATGAGCAGTTCTTC.

This clonotype has at least ten counts. This sequence joins TRBV5-1 and TRBJ2-5; TRBD2 agrees at 8 bases. The CDR3 has 14 residues. Unmatched junction bases numbered 1, after V lost 0 bases and J lost 3 bases. Germline assignment: CDR1 SGHRS and CDR2 YFSETQ. The CDR3 DNA reads as TGCGCCAGCAGCTTGGCACTAGCGGAAGAGACCCAGTACTTC. It codes for CASSLALAEETQYF. The complete variable domain, with remaining parts taken from reference TRBV5-1 and TRBJ2-5, reads KAGVTQTPRYLIKTRGQQVTLSCSPISGHRSVSWYQQTPGQGLQFLFEYFSETQRNKGNFPGRFSGRQFSNSRSEMNVSTLELGDSALYLCASSLALAEETQYFGPGTRLLVL.

This clonotype occurred many times. The chain joins TRBV28 to TRBJ2-3; D gene ambiguous. CDR3 length equals 14 residues. Germline V gene data show CDR1 as MDHEN and CDR2 as SYDVKM. V was trimmed by 5 bases and J by 5 bases, leaving 14 bases between them. CDR3 nucleotide sequence: TGTGCCAGCAGTCAAGGGAACCCAGGAGATACGCAGTATTTT. It codes for CASSQGNPGDTQYF.

This clonotype was detected ten times or more. The chain combines TRBV14 with TRBJ2-1; D may match TRBD1 or TRBD2 (5 bases each). Germline V gene sequence: CDR1 SGHDN, CDR2 FVKESK. Trimming left V 7 bases short and J 1 base short, with 17 bases between. The length of the CDR3 is 16 residues. The CDR3 DNA is TGTGCCAGCAACCACAACCGGGACGGGTCCTACAATGAGCAGTTCTTC. This translates into CASNHNRDGSYNEQFF.

This clonotype was recorded many times. This chain joins TRBV5-1 and TRBJ2-2; 14 bases are shared with TRBD2. The CDR3 has 17 amino acids. Losses at the gene ends were 4 bases for V and 6 bases for J; bases not matched to a gene: 8. Germline V gives CDR1 SGHRS, CDR2 YFSETQ. The CDR3 region is CASSLGLAGAGAGELFF. The CDR3 DNA sequence: TGCGCCAGCAGCCTGGGACTAGCGGGGGCCGGCGCCGGGGAGCTGTTTTTT.

This clonotype was seen ten or more times. The rearrangement uses TRBV4-3 and TRBJ1-1; weak D call: TRBD1 (5 bases). Germline assignment: CDR1 LGHNA and CDR2 YSLEER. Trimming took off 0 bases at V and 3 bases at J, with 14 bases between the two ends. The CDR3 sequence is 16 residues long. The CDR3 nucleotides are TGCGCCAGCAGCCAAGATTTGGGGCCCTCTTACACTGAAGCTTTCTTT. Its translation is CASSQDLGPSYTEAFF.

There are many counts of this clonotype. V is TRBV6-5 and J is TRBJ2-6; D may correspond to TRBD1 or TRBD2 (5 bases each). Germline V CDR1 and CDR2: MNHEY, SVGAGI. The CDR3 is 13 residues long. V gave up 8 bases and J gave up 4 bases, with 9 bases separating them. The CDR3 loop is CASGTAGANVLTF. In nucleotides, the CDR3 is TGTGCCAGCGGGACGGCCGGGGCCAACGTCCTGACTTTC.

There are many counts of this clonotype. This chain links TRBV19 with TRBJ2-3, with D perhaps TRBD2 (6 bases). Trimming left V 8 bases short and J 4 bases short, with 16 bases between. The germline V gene has CDR1 LNHDA and CDR2 SQIVND (reference sequence). The CDR3 contains 14 residues. The CDR3, as DNA: TGTGCCAGTGGGATCGGGGGTGAATCAGATACGCAGTATTTT. Protein product: CASGIGGESDTQYF.

The table lists this clonotype with many counts. J is TRBJ1-2 and V is TRBV5-1; D is uncertain. The CDR3 is 15 amino acids. V lost 0 bases to trimming and J lost 8 bases, with 17 bases between them. The germline V gene encodes CDR1 SGHRS and CDR2 YFSETQ. Here the CDR3 reads CASSLEMVQPSGYTF. CDR3 DNA sequence: TGCGCCAGCAGCTTGGAAATGGTGCAACCTAGCGGCTACACCTTC.

This clonotype has a handful of counts. A much larger clone lies one base from this, so it may be a read error. This sequence joins TRBV20-1 and TRBJ2-2; 10 bases match TRBD1. The germline V gene encodes CDR1 DFQATT and CDR2 SNEGSKA (reference sequence). This CDR3 is 16 amino acids long. CDR3 sequence: CCARGWGQGRAGELFF. The CDR3 DNA sequence: TGCTGTGCTAGAGGTTGGGGACAGGGGAGAGCCGGGGAGCTGTTTTTT.

This clonotype appeared many times. The chain links TRBV27 to TRBJ2-7; tentatively, D is TRBD1 or TRBD2 (6 bases each). CDR1 and CDR2 (germline): MNHEY, SMNVEV (reference sequence). This CDR3 has 17 residues. V gave up 1 base and J gave up 0 bases, with 16 bases separating them. CDR3 sequence: CASSLYSEGGGSYEQYF. The DNA for the CDR3 is TGTGCCAGCAGTTTATACTCAGAGGGGGGAGGCTCCTACGAGCAGTACTTC.

This rearrangement joins TRBV30 to TRBJ2-1; D is unclear. Trimming removed 0 bases from V and 4 bases from J, with 7 bases in between. Germline V gives CDR1 GTSNPN, CDR2 SVGIG (reference sequence). The CDR3 has 13 residues. CDR3 DNA: TGTGCCTGGAGTGTAGGACCGTACAATGAGCAGTTCTTC. Amino acid sequence: CAWSVGPYNEQFF.

The table lists this clonotype with a few counts. The V gene is TRBV3-1, the J gene TRBJ2-5; D remains unclear. The V and J ends lost 0 bases and 4 bases respectively, with 9 bases between them. Germline CDR1 reads LGHDT; CDR2 reads YNNKEL (reference sequence). The CDR3 totals 14 residues. The CDR3 nucleotides are TGTGCCAGCAGCCAAGAATCTGCCGGAGAGACCCAGTACTTC. Translating gives CASSQESAGETQYF.

This clonotype was counted at least ten times. The chain couples TRBV7-9 to TRBJ1-4, with 7 bases fitting TRBD1. The junction had 4 bases not matched to a gene; V was cut back by 5 bases and J by 4 bases. The CDR3 spans 14 residues. CDR1 is SEHNR and CDR2 is FQNEAQ in the germline V gene (reference sequence). This CDR3 is CASSPRDSNEKLFF. The CDR3 nucleotides read TGTGCCAGCAGCCCCCGGGACAGTAATGAAAAACTGTTTTTT.

This clonotype was observed many times. The chain uses TRBV18 and TRBJ2-3, with 9 bases that match TRBD1. The CDR3 totals 18 residues. The germline gives CDR1 KGHSH, CDR2 LQKENI. Germline trimming cut 3 bases from V and 5 bases from J; bases unmatched to any gene: 15. CDR3 sequence reads: CASSPSPFGGQGQDTQYF. The CDR3 DNA reads as TGTGCCAGCTCACCCTCCCCCTTCGGAGGACAGGGGCAAGATACGCAGTATTTT.